A few counts support the clone carrying this TCR beta chain. Its antigen is undetermined. This record comes from a study of PD-1 blockade in classical Hodgkin lymphoma. Notes on the study in general: Whatever underlies the repertoire differences (possibly disease activity or prior therapy) remains undefined. TCR diversity rose significantly by C4D1 in CD4+ but not CD8+ cells.

Germline-derived CDR1 and CDR2 are WNHNN and SYGVQD (reference sequence). The CDR3 spans 15 residues. The V end was cut by 3 bases, the J end by 5 bases, with 16 bases between. Profiling relied on immunoSEQ multiplex PCR, and the TCRdb table lists in-frame clones only, not all of them. The data show 90,000 to 120,000 clones, roughly nine tenths seen once. Relapse was seen in all patients after autologous stem cell transplantation, and brentuximab vedotin exposure was variable. The study recorded best responses of complete response, partial response or progressive disease. The TCR sequence derives from a human donor with classical Hodgkin lymphoma. The rearrangement links TRBV10-1 to TRBJ2-5; D assignment may be TRBD1 or TRBD2 (5 bases each). This specimen was peripheral blood mononuclear cells (PBMCs), taken before the second cycle of nivolumab. DNA for the CDR3: TGCGCCAGCAGTGACCCCGGGACCCACGGGGAGACCCAGTACTTC. It encodes CASSDPGTHGETQYF.